What follows are 2 T cell receptor beta chains derived from one specimen sequenced in a study of T cell responses to AZD1222 COVID-19 vaccine. TCRdb keeps only in-frame clones here, not all; method: immunoSEQ multiplex PCR. Counted here are about 72,000 clones, around 90% occurring once; the ten biggest clones make up around 24%. This material consisted of peripheral blood, taken on day 0 of AZD1222 vaccination. These receptor sequences come from an adult in good health.

The chain combines TRBV5-1 with TRBJ1-1, with TRBD1 matching 8 bases. Germline V lookup: CDR1 SGHRS, CDR2 YFSETQ. V was pared by 4 bases and J by 3 bases, with 2 bases of the junction left unmatched. The CDR3 extends over 13 amino acids. DNA for the CDR3: TGCGCCAGCAGCCGGGACAGGCACACTGAAGCTTTCTTT. Its protein product is CASSRDRHTEAFF.

The rearrangement links TRBV7-3 to TRBJ1-2; TRBD1 agrees at 7 bases. Trimming removed 6 bases from V and 4 bases from J; junction bases left unmatched: 11. Germline V lookup: CDR1 SGHTA, CDR2 FQGTGA. CDR3 length equals 15 residues. CDR3 in amino acids: CASSSQGESSYGYTF. In DNA, the CDR3 is TGTGCCAGCAGTTCCCAGGGGGAATCTAGCTATGGCTACACCTTC. Variable domain in full (rest from reference TRBV7-3 and TRBJ1-2): GAGVSQTPSNKVTEKGKYVELRCDPISGHTALYWYRQSLGQGPEFLIYFQGTGAADDSGLPNDRFFAVRPEGSVSTLKIQRTERGDSAVYLCASSSQGESSYGYTFGSGTRLTVV.